What follows are 14 T cell receptor beta chains derived from one specimen sequenced in a study of early T cells in non-severe SARS-CoV-2 infection. One entry per CDR3 protein results from TCRdb running MiXCR on the 5' RACE reads. The repertoire holds tens of thousands of distinct CDR3 sequences, with approximately 5.3% as singletons. The sample taken for sequencing was whole blood. The source of these receptors is an adult who was a healthcare worker with PCR-confirmed SARS-CoV-2 infection or an uninfected control (not recorded which).

The chain carries TRBV10-3 and TRBJ2-2; weak D call: TRBD2 (5 bases). The CDR3 length is 13 residues. Per germline, CDR1 ENHRY and CDR2 SYGVKD. V shed 10 bases and J shed 5 bases, with 14 bases lying between them. CDR3 residues: CATSPGLTGELFF. For the CDR3, the DNA is TGTGCCACTTCACCGGGGTTGACCGGGGAGCTGTTTTTT.

This clonotype was detected many times. V usage is TRBV6-2 or TRBV6-3 and J usage is TRBJ2-1; 12 nucleotides line up with TRBD1. V lost 2 bases to trimming and J lost 5 bases; unmatched junction nucleotides: 4. Germline values: CDR1 MNHEY, CDR2 SVGEGT. CDR3 length equals 16 residues. CDR3 sequence (DNA): TGTGCCAGCAGTTACCCGGGACAGGGGGCGAACAATGAGCAGTTCTTC. Protein sequence: CASSYPGQGANNEQFF.

This chain links TRBV2 with TRBJ2-3; the D gene is possibly TRBD2 (7 bases). The ends were cut back, 4 bases at V and 4 bases at J, with 15 bases in the middle. The CDR3 consists of 15 residues. Per the germline V gene, CDR1 is SNHLY and CDR2 is FYNNEI. The CDR3 DNA sequence: TGTGCCAGCAGTGCTTGGGGGGGCCGGGCAGATACGCAGTATTTT. Translated: CASSAWGGRADTQYF.

This clonotype was counted many times. The rearrangement uses TRBV6-6 and TRBJ1-1; D might be TRBD1 (6 bases). Germline V CDR1 and CDR2: MNHNY, SVGAGI (reference sequence). Trimming took 6 bases from V and 1 from J, leaving 12 bases between them. The CDR3 contains 14 residues. This CDR3 is CASSSPTGNTEAFF. CDR3 bases: TGTGCCAGCAGCTCTCCGACAGGGAACACTGAAGCTTTCTTT.

This clonotype was seen ten or more times. The chain is built from TRBV27 and TRBJ2-7; 9 bases fit TRBD1. Germline CDR1 reads MNHEY; CDR2 reads SMNVEV (reference sequence). The length of the CDR3 is 15 residues. The J segment lost 2 bases and the V segment lost 3 bases, leaving 5 bases of the junction unmatched. This CDR3 reads CASSFSGTGTYEQYF. CDR3 nucleotide sequence: TGTGCCAGCAGTTTCTCCGGGACAGGGACCTACGAGCAGTACTTC.

This clonotype was recorded at least ten times. The chain employs TRBV28 and TRBJ2-2; TRBD2 might be the D (6 bases). The CDR3 sequence is 15 residues long. V gave up 3 bases and J gave up 6 bases, with 14 bases separating them. Germline V gene sequence: CDR1 MDHEN, CDR2 SYDVKM. Here the CDR3 DNA reads TGTGCCAGCAGTTTCTCACCGGGGGACCCCGGGGAGCTGTTTTTT. Amino acid sequence: CASSFSPGDPGELFF.

This clonotype has a count of ten or more. The chain recombines TRBV7-2 with TRBJ2-7, with 7 nucleotides matching TRBD1. CDR1 is SGHTA, CDR2 FQGNSA, per germline. This CDR3 region has 14 residues. V was pared by 6 bases and J by 5 bases, with 10 bases of the junction left unmatched. The CDR3, as DNA: TGTGCCAGCAGTCGTACAGGGGAACCCCACGAGCAGTACTTC. As protein: CASSRTGEPHEQYF.

This clonotype occurred many times. The rearrangement uses TRBV10-1 and TRBJ2-7; D may correspond to TRBD1 or TRBD2 (6 bases each). Trimming removed 1 base at V and 7 bases at J, with 14 bases between. CDR1 and CDR2 from the germline V gene are WNHNN and SYGVQD (reference sequence). This CDR3 contains 14 residues. The CDR3 region is CASSEFPGAREQYF. CDR3 in DNA: TGCGCCAGCAGTGAGTTTCCGGGGGCGAGGGAGCAGTACTTC.

There are a few counts of this clonotype. The chain has TRBV6-6 and TRBJ2-2, with D unresolved. With 0 bases removed from V and 9 bases from J, the gap between germline ends came to 11 bases. The CDR3 loop spans 14 amino acids. Germline loops: CDR1 MNHNY, CDR2 SVGAGI (reference sequence). CDR3 amino acids: CASSYSKQLRELFF. In DNA, the CDR3 is TGTGCCAGCAGTTACTCCAAACAACTCAGGGAGCTGTTTTTT.

This clonotype was detected a few times. J is TRBJ2-3 and V is TRBV6-2 or TRBV6-3; the D gene is possibly TRBD2 (7 bases). V was cut by 8 bases and J by 3 bases, with 27 bases left in between. The CDR3 consists of 18 residues. Per germline, CDR1 MNHEY and CDR2 SVGEGT. The CDR3 nucleotides are TGTGCCAGCGAACTGACTCCGGGGGGCGGAAGGGCAACAGATACGCAGTATTTT. Protein product: CASELTPGGGRATDTQYF.

This clonotype was recorded at least ten times. The V call is TRBV7-9, the J call TRBJ2-7, with a tentative D call TRBD2 (5 bases). Trimming removed 1 base from V and 3 bases from J, with 7 bases in between. The germline gives CDR1 SEHNR, CDR2 FQNEAQ (reference sequence). The CDR3 totals 13 residues. The CDR3 is CASSLGEGYEQYF. CDR3 sequence (DNA): TGTGCCAGCAGCTTAGGAGAGGGCTACGAGCAGTACTTC.

This clonotype was counted ten times or more. The chain recombines TRBV7-9 with TRBJ2-7; TRBD1 aligns across 10 bases. This CDR3 has 15 amino acids. Per the germline V gene, CDR1 is SEHNR and CDR2 is FQNEAQ (reference sequence). Trimming took 5 bases from V and 2 from J; bases not matched to a gene: 6. This chain's CDR3 is CASSPRQGATYEQYF. CDR3 coding DNA: TGTGCCAGCAGCCCCCGACAGGGGGCTACCTACGAGCAGTACTTC.

This clonotype appeared a few times. The chain links TRBV6-1 to TRBJ2-7, with a possible D match to TRBD1 (6 bases). This CDR3 has 15 residues. Trimming cost V 8 bases and J 5 bases, with 22 bases left between them. Germline lookup yields CDR1 MNHNS and CDR2 SASEGT. In DNA, the CDR3 is TGTGCCAGCTTCCCCTGGGGTCAGGGGCTCCACGAGCAGTACTTC. Its translation is CASFPWGQGLHEQYF.

This clonotype was observed many times. The V call is TRBV15, the J call TRBJ2-6; a weak D match, TRBD1 (6 bases). Trimming cost V 0 bases and J 0 bases, with 12 bases left between them. Germline values: CDR1 LNHNV, CDR2 YYDKDF (reference sequence). This CDR3 comprises 18 residues. Here the CDR3 DNA reads TGTGCCACCAGCAGAGATGAACAGGGAGTCTCTGGGGCCAACGTCCTGACTTTC. Translation: CATSRDEQGVSGANVLTF.